What follows describes a single T cell receptor beta chain. V lost 3 bases to trimming and J lost 0 bases, with 12 bases between them. Germline CDR1 reads MNHEY; CDR2 reads SMNVEV (reference sequence). This CDR3 region has 16 residues. This specimen comes from a study of OX40 agonist ivuxolimab in advanced cancers. Study-wide background: Anti-PD-1, anti-PD-L1 or anti-CTLA-4 therapy given earlier was allowed, and 40% had some.

The method was immunoSEQ multiplex PCR; TCRdb's version includes in-frame clones alone and lacks a portion of them. The sample includes fewer than 25,000 clones, 65% to 85% of them seen just once. Prior autoimmune disease or systemic immunosuppression barred patients. Sampling times: baseline, cycle 4 day 1, cycle 7 day 1. The sample in question was CD4+ or CD8+ T cells sorted from blood, obtained in a trial of the OX40 agonist ivuxolimab. This rearrangement joins TRBV27 to TRBJ1-5; D may be TRBD1 (5 bases). The clonotype comes from an adult with an advanced solid tumor such as melanoma, head and neck, liver or kidney cancer. CDR3 sequence: CASSLSPGLSNQPQHF. The CDR3 region has the DNA TGTGCCAGCAGTTTGTCCCCGGGGCTTAGCAATCAGCCCCAGCATTTT.